The entry below gives a single T cell receptor beta chain sequence along with its context. Its specificity is not known. This entry belongs to a study of shared clonotypes between healthy human individuals. The data were produced by immunoSEQ multiplex PCR, yet TCRdb's version contains in-frame clones alone and is incomplete. The repertoire holds roughly 2 million clones, with roughly 94% as singletons. Study-wide points: The expectation was that sequencing depth would affect clonotype sharing among donors.

V was cut by 3 bases and J by 3 bases, with 12 bases left in between. The CDR3 is 14 amino acids. CDR1 and CDR2 (germline): KGHSH, LQKENI. Sequencing was done on a sample of naive CD4+ T cells sorted from blood. Subset specified: CD45RA+ positively selected. This TCR came from a young man in good health. The J gene is TRBJ2-7, the V gene TRBV18, with D possibly TRBD2 on 5 matching bases. This CDR3 is CASSPQNSGYEQYF. The CDR3 nucleotides are TGTGCCAGCTCACCCCAGAACAGCGGCTACGAGCAGTACTTC.